This T cell receptor beta chain was profiled in a study of T cells after yellow fever vaccination. Study results and limitations: Peaking faster, on day 5 versus 15, the secondary response was nonetheless weaker.

One entry per CDR3 protein results from TCRdb running MiXCR on the 5' RACE reads. The repertoire holds some 560,000 distinct CDR3 sequences, with less than 20% as singletons. This clonotype showed up just a few times. Its antigen is still unknown. Trimming removed 3 bases from V and 3 bases from J; junction bases left unmatched: 9. The CDR3 is made up of 16 amino acids. Germline CDR1 MGHDK, CDR2 SYGVNS. Sequences were derived from PBMCs, sampled 15 days after the yellow fever booster vaccination. The clonotype was recovered from a man aged 25 to 40 who received the YFV17D yellow fever vaccine. The chain joins TRBV25-1 to TRBJ2-7; 9 bases align to TRBD2. The CDR3 region has the DNA TGTGCCAGCAGTGAGTTTAGCGGGAGTGTTGGCTACGAGCAGTACTTC. Protein product: CASSEFSGSVGYEQYF.